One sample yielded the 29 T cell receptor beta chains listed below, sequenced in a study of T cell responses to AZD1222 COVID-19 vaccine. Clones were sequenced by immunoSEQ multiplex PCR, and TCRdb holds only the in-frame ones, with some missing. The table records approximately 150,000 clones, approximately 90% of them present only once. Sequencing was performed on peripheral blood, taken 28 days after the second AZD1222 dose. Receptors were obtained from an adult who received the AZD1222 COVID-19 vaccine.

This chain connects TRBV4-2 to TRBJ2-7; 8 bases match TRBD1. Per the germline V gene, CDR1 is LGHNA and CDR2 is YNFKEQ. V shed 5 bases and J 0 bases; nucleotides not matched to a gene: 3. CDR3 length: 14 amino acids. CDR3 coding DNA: TGTGCCAGCAGCTCAACAGGGGGCTCCTACGAGCAGTACTTC. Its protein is CASSSTGGSYEQYF.

The CDR3 region is CASSPKWGATYYGYTF. DNA of the CDR3: TGTGCCAGCAGTCCTAAATGGGGGGCGACCTACTATGGCTACACCTTC. The gene calls are TRBV27 and TRBJ1-2, with D possibly being TRBD1 (6 bases). Trimming pared 5 bases from V and 3 bases from J, leaving 19 bases between. This CDR3 is built from 16 residues. Germline lookup yields CDR1 MNHEY and CDR2 SMNVEV (reference sequence).

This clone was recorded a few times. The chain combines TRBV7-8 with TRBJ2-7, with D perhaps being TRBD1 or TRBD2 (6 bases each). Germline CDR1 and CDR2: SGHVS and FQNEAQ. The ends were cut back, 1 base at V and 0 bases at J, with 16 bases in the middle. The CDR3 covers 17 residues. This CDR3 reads CASSLEGGGVPSYEQYF. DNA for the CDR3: TGTGCCAGCAGCTTAGAGGGGGGCGGAGTCCCCTCCTACGAGCAGTACTTC.

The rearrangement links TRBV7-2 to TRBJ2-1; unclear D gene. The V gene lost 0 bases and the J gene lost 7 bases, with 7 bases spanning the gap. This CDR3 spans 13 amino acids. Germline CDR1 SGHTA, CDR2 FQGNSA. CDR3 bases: TGTGCCAGCAGCTTAGCCAGGTTGAATGAGCAGTTCTTC. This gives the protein CASSLARLNEQFF.

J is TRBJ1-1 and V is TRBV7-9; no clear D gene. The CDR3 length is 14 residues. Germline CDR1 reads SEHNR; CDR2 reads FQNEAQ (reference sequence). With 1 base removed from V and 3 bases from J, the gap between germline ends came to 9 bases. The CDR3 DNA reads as TGTGCCAGCAGCTTAGGATCCGGGGACACTGAAGCTTTCTTT. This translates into CASSLGSGDTEAFF.

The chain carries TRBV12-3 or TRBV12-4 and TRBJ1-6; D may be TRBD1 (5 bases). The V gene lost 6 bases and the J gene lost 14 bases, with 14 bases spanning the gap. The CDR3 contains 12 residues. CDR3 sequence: CASSDRKGTLHF. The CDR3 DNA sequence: TGTGCCAGCAGCGACAGAAAGGGGACCCTCCACTTT.

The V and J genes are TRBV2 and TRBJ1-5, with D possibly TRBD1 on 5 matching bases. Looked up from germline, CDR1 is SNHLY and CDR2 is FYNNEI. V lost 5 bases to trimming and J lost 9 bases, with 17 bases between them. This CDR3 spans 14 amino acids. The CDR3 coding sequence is TGTGCCAGCAGTACCGGGACGGACGTTGGGCCCCAGCATTTT. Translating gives CASSTGTDVGPQHF. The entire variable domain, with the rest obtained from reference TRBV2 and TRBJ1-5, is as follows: EPEVTQTPSHQVTQMGQEVILRCVPISNHLYFYWYRQILGQKVEFLVSFYNNEISEKSEIFDDQFSVERPDGSNFTLKIRSTKLEDSAMYFCASSTGTDVGPQHFGDGTRLSIL.

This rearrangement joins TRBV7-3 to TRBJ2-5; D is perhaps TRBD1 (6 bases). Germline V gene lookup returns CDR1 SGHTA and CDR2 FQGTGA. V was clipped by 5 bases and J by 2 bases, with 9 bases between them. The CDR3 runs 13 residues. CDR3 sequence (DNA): TGTGCCAGCAGCAGGACAGCACAAGAGACCCAGTACTTC. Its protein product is CASSRTAQETQYF.

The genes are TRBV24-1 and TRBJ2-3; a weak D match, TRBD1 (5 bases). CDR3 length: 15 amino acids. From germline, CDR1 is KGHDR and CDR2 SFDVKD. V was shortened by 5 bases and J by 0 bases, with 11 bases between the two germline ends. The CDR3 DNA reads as TGTGCCACCAGTGCCCCGACAGCTAGCACAGATACGCAGTATTTT. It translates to CATSAPTASTDTQYF.

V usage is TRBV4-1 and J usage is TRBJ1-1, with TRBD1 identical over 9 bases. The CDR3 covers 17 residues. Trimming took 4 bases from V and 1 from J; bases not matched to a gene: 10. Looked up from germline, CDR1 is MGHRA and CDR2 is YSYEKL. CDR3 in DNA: TGCGCCAGCAGCCCGGGACAGGGACATACGTCGAACACTGAAGCTTTCTTT. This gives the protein CASSPGQGHTSNTEAFF.

This CDR3 is CASSLAQATVNTEAFF. As DNA, the CDR3 is TGTGCCAGCAGTTTAGCCCAGGCTACTGTGAACACTGAAGCTTTCTTT. The V and J genes are TRBV27 and TRBJ1-1; D is unclear. Trimming cost V 2 bases and J 0 bases, with 13 bases left between them. The CDR3 sequence is 16 residues long. Germline CDR1 is MNHEY and CDR2 is SMNVEV (reference sequence).

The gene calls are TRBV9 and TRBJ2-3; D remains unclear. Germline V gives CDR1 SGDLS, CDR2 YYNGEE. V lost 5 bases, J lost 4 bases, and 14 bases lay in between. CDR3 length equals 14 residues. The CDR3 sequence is CASRWLEGSDTQYF. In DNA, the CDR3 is TGTGCCAGCAGATGGCTAGAAGGTTCAGATACGCAGTATTTT.

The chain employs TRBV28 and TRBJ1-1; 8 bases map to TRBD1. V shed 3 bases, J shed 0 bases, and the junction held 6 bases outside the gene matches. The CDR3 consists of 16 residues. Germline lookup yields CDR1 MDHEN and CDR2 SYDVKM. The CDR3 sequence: CASSFPRTGLNTEAFF. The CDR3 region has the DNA TGTGCCAGCAGTTTTCCCCGGACAGGGTTGAACACTGAAGCTTTCTTT.

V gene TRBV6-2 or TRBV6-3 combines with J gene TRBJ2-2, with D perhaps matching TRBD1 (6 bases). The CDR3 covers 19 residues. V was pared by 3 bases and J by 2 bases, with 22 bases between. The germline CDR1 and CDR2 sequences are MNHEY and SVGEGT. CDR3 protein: CASSYYGTTKWSNTGELFF. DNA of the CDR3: TGTGCCAGCAGTTATTACGGGACAACGAAATGGTCAAACACCGGGGAGCTGTTTTTT.

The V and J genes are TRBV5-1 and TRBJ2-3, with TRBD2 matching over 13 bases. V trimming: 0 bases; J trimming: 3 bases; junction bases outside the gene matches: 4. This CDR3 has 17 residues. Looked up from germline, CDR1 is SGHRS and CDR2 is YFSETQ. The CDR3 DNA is TGCGCCAGCAGCTTGGGACTAGCGGGAGGAGGGACAGATACGCAGTATTTT. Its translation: CASSLGLAGGGTDTQYF.

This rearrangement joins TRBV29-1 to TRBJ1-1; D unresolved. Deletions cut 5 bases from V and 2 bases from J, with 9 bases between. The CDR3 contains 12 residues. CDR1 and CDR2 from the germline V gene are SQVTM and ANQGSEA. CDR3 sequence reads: CSVTLRNTEAFF. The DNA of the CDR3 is TGCAGCGTTACCCTGAGAAACACTGAAGCTTTCTTT.

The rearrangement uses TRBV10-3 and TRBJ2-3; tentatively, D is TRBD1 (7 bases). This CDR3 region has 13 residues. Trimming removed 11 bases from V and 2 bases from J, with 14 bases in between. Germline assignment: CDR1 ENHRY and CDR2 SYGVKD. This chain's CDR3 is CAAQGGLTDTQYF. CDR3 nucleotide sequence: TGTGCCGCCCAGGGGGGCCTCACAGATACGCAGTATTTT.

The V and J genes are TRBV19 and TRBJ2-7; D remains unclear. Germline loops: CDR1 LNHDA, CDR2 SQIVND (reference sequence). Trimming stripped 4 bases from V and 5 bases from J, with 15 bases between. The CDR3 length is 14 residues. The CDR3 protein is CASSKTPASDEQYF. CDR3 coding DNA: TGTGCCAGTAGTAAAACCCCGGCGTCGGACGAGCAGTACTTC.

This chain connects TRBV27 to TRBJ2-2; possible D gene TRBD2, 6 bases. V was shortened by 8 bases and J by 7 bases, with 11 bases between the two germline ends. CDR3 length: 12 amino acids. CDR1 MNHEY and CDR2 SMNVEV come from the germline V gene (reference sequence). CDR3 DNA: TGTGCCAGCGGGGGGATCGTCGGGGAGCTGTTTTTT. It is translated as CASGGIVGELFF.

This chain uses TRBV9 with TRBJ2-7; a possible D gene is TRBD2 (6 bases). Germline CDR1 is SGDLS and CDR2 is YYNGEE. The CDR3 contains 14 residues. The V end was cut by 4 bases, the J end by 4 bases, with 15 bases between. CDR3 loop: CASSPGTFPYEQYF. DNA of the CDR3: TGTGCCAGCAGCCCCGGGACTTTTCCTTACGAGCAGTACTTC.

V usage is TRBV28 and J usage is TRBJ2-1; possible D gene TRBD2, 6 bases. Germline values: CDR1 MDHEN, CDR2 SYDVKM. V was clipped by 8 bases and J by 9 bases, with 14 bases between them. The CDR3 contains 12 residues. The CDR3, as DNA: TGTGCCAGCCGACTAGATGCTGGTGAGCAGTTCTTC. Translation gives CASRLDAGEQFF.

CDR3 region: CASSEGQLSRETQYF. Here the CDR3 DNA reads TGTGCCAGCAGTGAGGGACAGTTATCAAGAGAGACCCAGTACTTC. V gene TRBV25-1 combines with J gene TRBJ2-5, with 7 positions matching TRBD1. Germline CDR1 is MGHDK and CDR2 is SYGVNS. V was pared by 3 bases and J by 4 bases, with 8 bases of the junction left unmatched. The CDR3 loop spans 15 amino acids.

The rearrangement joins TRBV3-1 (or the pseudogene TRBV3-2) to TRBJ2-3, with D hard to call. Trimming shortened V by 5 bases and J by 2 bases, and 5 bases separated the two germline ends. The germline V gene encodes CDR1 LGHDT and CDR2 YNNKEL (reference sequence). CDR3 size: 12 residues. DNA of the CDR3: TGTGCCAGCAGCGAGAACACAGATACGCAGTATTTT. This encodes CASSENTDTQYF.

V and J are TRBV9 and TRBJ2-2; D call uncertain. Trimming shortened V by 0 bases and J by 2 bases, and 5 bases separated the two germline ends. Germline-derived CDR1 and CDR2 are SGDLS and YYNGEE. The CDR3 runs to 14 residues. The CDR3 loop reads CASSVGTNTGELFF. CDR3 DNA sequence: TGTGCCAGCAGCGTAGGAACTAACACCGGGGAGCTGTTTTTT. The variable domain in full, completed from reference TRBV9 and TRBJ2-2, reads DSGVTQTPKHLITATGQRVTLRCSPRSGDLSVYWYQQSLDQGLQFLIQYYNGEERAKGNILERFSAQQFPDLHSELNLSSLELGDSALYFCASSVGTNTGELFFGEGSRLTVL.

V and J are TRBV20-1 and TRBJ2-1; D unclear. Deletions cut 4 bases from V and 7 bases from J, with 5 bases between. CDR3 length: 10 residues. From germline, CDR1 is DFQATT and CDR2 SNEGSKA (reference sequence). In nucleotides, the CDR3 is TGCAGTGCTAAGCGAAATGAGCAGTTCTTC. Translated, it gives CSAKRNEQFF.

The CDR3 coding sequence is TGCGCCAGCAGCTTAGACCCCCCGACTAGCGGGAGACCAGATACGCAGTATTTT. Translation gives CASSLDPPTSGRPDTQYF. The genes are TRBV5-1 and TRBJ2-3, with 12 bases lining up with TRBD2. CDR3 length: 18 residues. Germline CDR1 is SGHRS and CDR2 is YFSETQ. The trim removed 2 bases at V and 4 bases at J, leaving 11 bases unmatched.

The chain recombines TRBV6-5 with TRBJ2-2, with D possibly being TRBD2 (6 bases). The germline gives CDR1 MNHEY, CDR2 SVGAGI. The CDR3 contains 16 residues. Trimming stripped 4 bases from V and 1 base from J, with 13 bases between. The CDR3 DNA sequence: TGTGCCAGCAGTTTGGAGGGCCCGCTGAACACCGGGGAGCTGTTTTTT. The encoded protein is CASSLEGPLNTGELFF.

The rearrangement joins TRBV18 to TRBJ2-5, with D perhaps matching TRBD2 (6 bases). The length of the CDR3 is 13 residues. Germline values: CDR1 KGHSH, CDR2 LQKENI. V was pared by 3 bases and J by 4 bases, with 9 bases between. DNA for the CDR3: TGTGCCAGCTCACCTCAGGGAGGAGAGACCCAGTACTTC. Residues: CASSPQGGETQYF.

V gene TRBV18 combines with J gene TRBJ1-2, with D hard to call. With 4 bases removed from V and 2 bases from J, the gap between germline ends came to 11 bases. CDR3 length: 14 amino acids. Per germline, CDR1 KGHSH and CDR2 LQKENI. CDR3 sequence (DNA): TGTGCCAGCTCACTGTCGGGCGGCAACTATGGCTACACCTTC. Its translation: CASSLSGGNYGYTF.